A selection of T cell receptor beta chains follows, all from one sample in a study of T cell repertoires in cytomegalovirus infection. TCRdb reprocessed the reads via MiXCR and lists one record per CDR3 protein. The sample shows some 350,000 distinct CDR3 sequences, around 29% of them seen only once. No antigen has been identified for these receptors. The sample in question was cultured PBMCs, obtained from culture after CMV antigen stimulation. The source of these receptors is a human donor in good health (CMV status not recorded). Some clones in this sample may be carry-over from other donors' samples. CDR3s include the opening cysteine and the closing phenylalanine or tryptophan. The D gene is left open where the match is weak. Rows give clone size only sometimes, using once, few, many, or a class for an expanded clone.

clone_size: few; j_call: TRBJ2-1; v_call: TRBV7-8; d_call: .; cdr3_aa: CASSLWENEQFF; cdr3_nt: TGTGCCAGCAGCTTATGGGAGAATGAGCAGTTCTTC
clone_size: few; j_call: TRBJ2-1; v_call: TRBV7-9; d_call: TRBD2; cdr3_aa: CASSRILAGGGEQFF; cdr3_nt: TGTGCCAGCAGCCGTATCCTAGCGGGGGGCGGTGAGCAGTTCTTC
clone_size: .; j_call: TRBJ2-1; v_call: TRBV4-2; d_call: .; cdr3_aa: CASSPDLKGVLFF; cdr3_nt: TGTGCCAGCAGCCCTGACCTTAAGGGAGTTTTGTTCTTC
clone_size: .; j_call: TRBJ2-3; v_call: TRBV7-8; d_call: TRBD2; cdr3_aa: CASSLHLAVDSTDTQYF; cdr3_nt: TGTGCCAGCAGCTTACATCTAGCGGTAGATAGCACAGATACGCAGTATTTT
clone_size: few; j_call: TRBJ1-5; v_call: TRBV6-1; d_call: .; cdr3_aa: CASTPGRYSNQPQHF; cdr3_nt: TGTGCCAGCACCCCTGGCAGGTATAGCAATCAGCCCCAGCATTTT
clone_size: .; j_call: TRBJ2-3; v_call: TRBV28; d_call: .; cdr3_aa: CASSFSGSDTQYF; cdr3_nt: TGTGCCAGCAGTTTTTCTGGGAGTGATACGCAGTATTTT
clone_size: many; j_call: TRBJ2-7; v_call: TRBV7-2; d_call: .; cdr3_aa: CASSSTRTGEQYF; cdr3_nt: TGTGCCAGCAGCTCGACCAGGACTGGCGAGCAGTACTTC
clone_size: few; j_call: TRBJ2-1; v_call: TRBV10-3; d_call: TRBD2; cdr3_aa: CAISESLAGGNNEQFF; cdr3_nt: TGTGCCATCAGTGAGTCTTTAGCGGGAGGTAATAATGAGCAGTTCTTC
clone_size: few; j_call: TRBJ1-1; v_call: TRBV18; d_call: .; cdr3_aa: CASTNGWEAFF; cdr3_nt: TGTGCCAGCACCAACGGCTGGGAAGCTTTCTTT
clone_size: .; j_call: TRBJ1-5; v_call: TRBV4-1; d_call: .; cdr3_aa: CASSQDLVPYRSLSQPQHF; cdr3_nt: TGCGCCAGCAGCCAAGATCTGGTTCCCTACCGTAGTCTATCCCAGCCCCAGCATTTT
clone_size: many; j_call: TRBJ2-3; v_call: TRBV7-8; d_call: .; cdr3_aa: CASSAWRNTDTQYF; cdr3_nt: TGTGCCAGCAGCGCCTGGCGGAACACAGATACGCAGTATTTT
clone_size: few; j_call: TRBJ2-2; v_call: TRBV11-2; d_call: TRBD1; cdr3_aa: CASSQTGATGELFF; cdr3_nt: TGTGCCAGCAGTCAAACAGGGGCAACCGGGGAGCTGTTTTTT
clone_size: .; j_call: TRBJ1-5; v_call: TRBV6-1; d_call: .; cdr3_aa: CASSRGGDLYSNQPQHF; cdr3_nt: TGTGCCAGCTCCCGCGGGGGGGATCTCTATAGCAATCAGCCCCAGCATTTT
clone_size: few; j_call: TRBJ2-7; v_call: TRBV5-6; d_call: .; cdr3_aa: CASSLRRETVF; cdr3_nt: TGTGCCAGCAGCTTAAGGAGAGAGACTGTTTTC